A single sample gave rise to the 28 T cell receptor beta chains below, sequenced in a study of cytomegalovirus exposure and HLA in healthy donors. The PCR employed 60 Vbeta primers together with 13 Jbeta primers. Sequencing was performed with immunoSEQ multiplex PCR; in TCRdb, only in-frame clones are kept and a portion is missing. The repertoire holds under 200,000 clones, with 75% to 85% as singletons. Sequenced input: PBMCs. These receptors originate from a male donor in good health and CMV-seropositive.

The genes are TRBV5-4 and TRBJ2-3; no clear D gene. Germline V CDR1 and CDR2: SGHNT, YYREEE (reference sequence). This CDR3 spans 11 amino acids. Trimming pared 7 bases from V and 4 bases from J, leaving 7 bases between. CDR3: CASGEADTQYF. CDR3 coding DNA: TGTGCCAGCGGCGAGGCAGATACGCAGTATTTT.

The chain couples TRBV6-1 to TRBJ1-2; D might be TRBD1 (5 bases). V lost 3 bases and J lost 2, with 10 bases in between. The germline gives CDR1 MNHNS, CDR2 SASEGT. CDR3 length equals 14 residues. The CDR3 DNA reads TGTGCCAGCAGTGATGCAGGGATAAACTATGGCTACACCTTC. This translates into CASSDAGINYGYTF.

This CDR3 is CASKKGGAGGDTQYF. The CDR3 DNA reads as TGTGCCAGCAAAAAAGGGGGCGCAGGGGGAGATACGCAGTATTTT. V gene TRBV7-3 combines with J gene TRBJ2-3; 7 bases agree with TRBD1. Trimming at V came to 7 bases and at J to 5 bases, leaving 12 bases not matched to a gene. Germline CDR1 SGHTA, CDR2 FQGTGA. This CDR3 comprises 15 residues.

The rearrangement links TRBV6-4 to TRBJ1-2; the match to TRBD1 covers 9 bases. After removal of 6 bases from V and 3 bases from J, the junction contained 11 bases not matched to a gene. The CDR3 consists of 16 residues. Germline loops: CDR1 MRHNA, CDR2 SNTAGT. The CDR3 region is CASRPTGQGNDYGYTF. The CDR3 nucleotides read TGTGCCAGCAGACCCACCGGACAGGGGAATGACTATGGCTACACCTTC.

J is TRBJ2-7 and V is TRBV5-5; 7 nucleotides agree with TRBD2. The germline CDR1 and CDR2 sequences are SGHKS and YYEKEE (reference sequence). This CDR3 spans 12 amino acids. V lost 0 bases, J lost 10 bases, and 4 bases stayed unmatched. The CDR3 protein is CASSLGGGKQYF. CDR3 DNA sequence: TGTGCCAGCAGCTTGGGCGGGGGAAAACAGTACTTC.

This chain connects TRBV7-6 to TRBJ2-1; TRBD1 might be the D (6 bases). The length of the CDR3 is 15 residues. Per the germline V gene, CDR1 is SGHVS and CDR2 is FNYEAQ. The V end was cut by 6 bases, the J end by 14 bases, with 26 bases between. CDR3 in DNA: TGTGCCAGCAGTCCTTCCCCGCGACAGGCCGTGGAGAAGTTCTTC. Translated, it gives CASSPSPRQAVEKFF.

The genes are TRBV15 and TRBJ2-7; D perhaps matches TRBD1 (7 bases). Trimming left V 6 bases short and J 9 bases short, with 18 bases between. Germline-derived CDR1 and CDR2 are LNHNV and YYDKDF (reference sequence). The CDR3 covers 13 residues. The CDR3 loop reads CATRGRGVGGQYF. CDR3 nucleotide sequence: TGTGCCACCAGAGGCAGGGGGGTGGGGGGGCAGTACTTC. Full variable domain (outside the CDR3, taken from reference TRBV15 and TRBJ2-7): DAMVIQNPRYQVTQFGKPVTLSCSQTLNHNVMYWYQQKSSQAPKLLFHYYDKDFNNEADTPDNFQSRRPNTSFCFLDIRSPGLGDTAMYLCATRGRGVGGQYFGPGTRLTVT.

This chain connects TRBV27 to TRBJ2-7; 7 bases are a match to TRBD1. Germline V lookup: CDR1 MNHEY, CDR2 SMNVEV (reference sequence). The junction had 7 bases not matched to a gene; V was cut back by 5 bases and J by 6 bases. The CDR3 length is 13 residues. The CDR3 sequence: CASSRDRPFEQYF. CDR3 bases: TGTGCCAGCAGTCGGGACAGACCCTTCGAGCAGTACTTC.

The chain employs TRBV6-5 and TRBJ2-1, with TRBD2 matching 9 bases. V trimming: 4 bases; J trimming: 4 bases; junction bases outside the gene matches: 8. The CDR3 has 16 amino acids. CDR1 MNHEY and CDR2 SVGAGI come from the germline V gene. The CDR3 loop reads CASSSALAGKYNEQFF. The CDR3 coding sequence is TGTGCCAGCAGTTCGGCTCTAGCGGGGAAGTACAATGAGCAGTTCTTC.

This clone was picked up a small number of times. The CDR3 sequence is CATSSGGSSYNEQFF. CDR3 coding DNA: TGTGCCACCTCCTCAGGAGGGTCCTCCTACAATGAGCAGTTCTTC. The chain links TRBV19 to TRBJ2-1; D is perhaps TRBD2 (6 bases). The V end was cut by 10 bases, the J end by 0 bases, with 16 bases between. CDR3 length equals 15 residues. Germline values: CDR1 LNHDA, CDR2 SQIVND (reference sequence).

The CDR3 coding sequence is TGTGCCAGCAGCTTCCGGTCAGGGGCCTACAATGAGCAGTTCTTC. This translates into CASSFRSGAYNEQFF. J is TRBJ2-1 and V is TRBV9, with TRBD1 as a possible D gene (6 bases). The CDR3 contains 15 residues. Germline CDR1 and CDR2: SGDLS and YYNGEE. Trimming removed 4 bases at V and 2 bases at J, with 13 bases between.

The gene calls are TRBV4-3 and TRBJ1-2, with D unresolved. The CDR3 has 13 amino acids. Germline-derived CDR1 and CDR2 are LGHNA and YSLEER. Trimming left V 0 bases short and J 4 bases short, with 6 bases between. CDR3 DNA: TGCGCCAGCAGCCAAGACAGATCCTATGGCTACACCTTC. Translation gives CASSQDRSYGYTF.

The chain combines TRBV25-1 with TRBJ1-4, with 9 positions matching TRBD1. J was trimmed by 7 bases and V by 2 bases; bases with no gene match: 5. From germline, CDR1 is MGHDK and CDR2 SYGVNS. This CDR3 region has 15 residues. CDR3 sequence reads: CASSEIDRGTEKLFF. CDR3 bases: TGTGCCAGCAGTGAAATCGACAGGGGGACTGAAAAACTGTTTTTT.

The chain combines TRBV5-8 with TRBJ1-6; 7 bases align to TRBD1. Germline CDR1 SGHTS, CDR2 YDEGEE. The length of the CDR3 is 16 residues. Trimming removed 4 bases from V and 3 bases from J; junction bases left unmatched: 7. CDR3 loop: CASSPEGQFYNSPLHF. The CDR3 coding sequence is TGTGCCAGCAGCCCGGAGGGACAGTTCTATAATTCACCCCTCCACTTT.

This clone was detected only once. The chain combines TRBV5-5 with TRBJ1-1; possible D gene TRBD1, 5 bases. Germline V gene lookup returns CDR1 SGHKS and CDR2 YYEKEE (reference sequence). Trimming removed 0 bases from V and 0 bases from J, with 9 bases in between. This CDR3 is 15 amino acids long. The CDR3 DNA reads TGTGCCAGCAGCTTGGACAGGCCCTTGAACACTGAAGCTTTCTTT. Translated: CASSLDRPLNTEAFF.

The rearrangement uses TRBV7-2 and TRBJ1-2; unclear D gene. CDR1 and CDR2 (germline): SGHTA, FQGNSA. V was pared by 3 bases and J by 0 bases, with 11 bases between. The CDR3 has 15 residues. The CDR3 DNA sequence: TGTGCCAGCAGCTTGGGAGCTTACACTAACTATGGCTACACCTTC. It is translated as CASSLGAYTNYGYTF.

The rearrangement uses TRBV30 and TRBJ1-3, with D possibly matching TRBD1 (5 bases). CDR3 length: 14 amino acids. V was pared by 5 bases and J by 1 base, with 12 bases between. The germline V gene has CDR1 GTSNPN and CDR2 SVGIG (reference sequence). This CDR3 is CAWETVGSGNTIYF. The CDR3 nucleotides are TGTGCCTGGGAGACAGTAGGGTCTGGAAACACCATATATTTT.

The rearrangement joins TRBV11-2 to TRBJ1-2; no clear D. The germline CDR1 and CDR2 sequences are SGHAT and FQNNGV. The CDR3 extends over 13 amino acids. V lost 1 base and J 3 bases, leaving 6 bases between the germline ends. CDR3 amino acids: CASSLGQYYGYTF. In DNA, the CDR3 is TGTGCCAGCAGCTTAGGGCAGTACTATGGCTACACCTTC.

CDR3 in DNA: TGTGCCTGGACCCTTGGACAGTACAATGAGCAGTTCTTC. Its protein is CAWTLGQYNEQFF. The rearrangement uses TRBV30 and TRBJ2-1; D perhaps matches TRBD1 (6 bases). The CDR3 totals 13 residues. Trimming shortened V by 4 bases and J by 4 bases, and 11 bases separated the two germline ends. Per the germline V gene, CDR1 is GTSNPN and CDR2 is SVGIG (reference sequence). The complete variable domain, with remaining parts taken from reference TRBV30 and TRBJ2-1, reads SQTIHQWPATLVQPVGSPLSLECTVEGTSNPNLYWYRQAAGRGLQLLFYSVGIGQISSEVPQNLSASRPQDRQFILSSKKLLLSDSGFYLCAWTLGQYNEQFFGPGTRLTVL.

This clone appeared once. One junction end does not reproduce the germline sequence, and a read error may be involved. This rearrangement joins TRBV5-4 to TRBJ2-5; 9 bases align to TRBD2. There are 15 residues in the CDR3. Germline V CDR1 and CDR2: SGHNT, YYREEE (reference sequence). The CDR3 coding sequence is TGTGCCAGCAGCTTGGGCGGGGGGGCCCAAGGGACCCAGTACTTC. Translated, it gives CASSLGGGAQGTQYF.

This chain links TRBV5-6 with TRBJ2-2, with D possibly being TRBD1 (6 bases). The CDR3 has 16 residues. The germline V gene has CDR1 SGHDT and CDR2 YYEEEE. With 0 bases removed from V and 3 bases from J, the gap between germline ends came to 12 bases. CDR3 nucleotides: TGTGCCAGCAGCTTGGGTGGACAGATCTACACCGGGGAGCTGTTTTTT. It translates to CASSLGGQIYTGELFF.

The rearrangement links TRBV7-9 to TRBJ2-2; 9 nucleotides match TRBD1. V shed 4 bases, J shed 9 bases, and the junction held 6 bases outside the gene matches. This CDR3 is built from 14 residues. CDR1 SEHNR and CDR2 FQNEAQ come from the germline V gene (reference sequence). The CDR3 DNA sequence: TGTGCCAGCAGCTCTTACAGGGGGCTGAGGGAGCTGTTTTTT. It codes for CASSSYRGLRELFF.

The chain links TRBV5-4 to TRBJ2-2; the match to TRBD1 covers 10 bases. The CDR3 spans 15 residues. J was trimmed by 4 bases and V by 7 bases; bases with no gene match: 7. Germline CDR1 and CDR2: SGHNT and YYREEE (reference sequence). The CDR3 region has the DNA TGTGCCAGCCGTGAGGGACAGGGGAGCACCGGGGAGCTGTTTTTT. It translates to CASREGQGSTGELFF.

The chain carries TRBV4-3 and TRBJ2-2; no definite D call. V was cut by 0 bases and J by 4 bases, with 9 bases left in between. The germline gives CDR1 LGHNA, CDR2 YSLEER. The CDR3 has 15 amino acids. The chain's CDR3 is CASSQESFRTGELFF. In nucleotides, the CDR3 is TGCGCCAGCAGCCAAGAGAGTTTCCGCACCGGGGAGCTGTTTTTT.

The chain links TRBV6-1 to TRBJ2-3, with 11 bases lining up with TRBD2. The germline CDR1 and CDR2 sequences are MNHNS and SASEGT. The CDR3 is 17 amino acids. After removal of 2 bases from V and 6 bases from J, the junction contained 10 bases not matched to a gene. DNA for the CDR3: TGTGCCAGCAGTGAAAGAATAGCGGGGGGGCCTGCCGATACGCAGTATTTT. Its protein is CASSERIAGGPADTQYF.

This rearrangement joins TRBV9 to TRBJ2-5, with 12 bases fitting TRBD2. After removal of 0 bases from V and 1 base from J, the junction contained 10 bases not matched to a gene. The CDR3 consists of 19 residues. Germline-derived CDR1 and CDR2 are SGDLS and YYNGEE. The CDR3 protein is CASSVGRRLAGDLQETQYF. The CDR3 DNA is TGTGCCAGCAGCGTAGGCCGGCGACTAGCGGGGGACCTCCAAGAGACCCAGTACTTC.

The gene calls are TRBV27 and TRBJ2-3, with D perhaps TRBD2 (6 bases). This CDR3 has 16 residues. Germline V lookup: CDR1 MNHEY, CDR2 SMNVEV (reference sequence). V shed 2 bases and J shed 5 bases, with 17 bases lying between them. The CDR3 nucleotides are TGTGCCAGCAGTTTAAGGAGGGTCGCGATGATAGATACGCAGTATTTT. Its translation is CASSLRRVAMIDTQYF.

The V gene is TRBV7-9, the J gene TRBJ2-3, with 8 bases that match TRBD1. Losses at the gene ends were 6 bases for V and 3 bases for J; bases not matched to a gene: 8. Germline-derived CDR1 and CDR2 are SEHNR and FQNEAQ (reference sequence). The CDR3 totals 15 residues. CDR3 nucleotide sequence: TGTGCCAGCAGTCCCGGACAGGGAAGGACAGATACGCAGTATTTT. Protein product: CASSPGQGRTDTQYF.